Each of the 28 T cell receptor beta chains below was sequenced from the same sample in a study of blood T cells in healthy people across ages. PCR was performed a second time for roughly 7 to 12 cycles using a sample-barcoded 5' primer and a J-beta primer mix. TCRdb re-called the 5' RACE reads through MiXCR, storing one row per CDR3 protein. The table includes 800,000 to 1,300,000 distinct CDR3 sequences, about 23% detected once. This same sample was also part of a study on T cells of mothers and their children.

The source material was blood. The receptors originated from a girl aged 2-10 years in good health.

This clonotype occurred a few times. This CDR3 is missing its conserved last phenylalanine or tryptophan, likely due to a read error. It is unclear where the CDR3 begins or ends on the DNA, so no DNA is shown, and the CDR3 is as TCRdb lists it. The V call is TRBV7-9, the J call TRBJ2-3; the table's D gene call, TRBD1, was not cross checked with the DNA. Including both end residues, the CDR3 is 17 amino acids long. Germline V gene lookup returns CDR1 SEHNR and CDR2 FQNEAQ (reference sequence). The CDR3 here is CASSFGTRGPSTDTQDL.

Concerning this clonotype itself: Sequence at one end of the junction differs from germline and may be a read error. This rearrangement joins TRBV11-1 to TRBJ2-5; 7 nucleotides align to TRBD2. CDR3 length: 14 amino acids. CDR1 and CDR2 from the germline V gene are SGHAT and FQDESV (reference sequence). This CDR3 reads CASSLELAQETPYF. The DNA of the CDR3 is TGTGCCAGCAGCTTAGAACTAGCGCAAGAGACCCCGTACTTC.

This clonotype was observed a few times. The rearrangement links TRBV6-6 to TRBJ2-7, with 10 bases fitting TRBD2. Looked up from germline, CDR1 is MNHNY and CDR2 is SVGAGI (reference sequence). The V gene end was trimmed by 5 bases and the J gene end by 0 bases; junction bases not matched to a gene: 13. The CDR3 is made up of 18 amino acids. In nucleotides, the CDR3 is TGTGCCAGCAGTACCAATAAAGGCGGGACTAGCGCCTCCTACGAGCAGTACTTC. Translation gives CASSTNKGGTSASYEQYF.

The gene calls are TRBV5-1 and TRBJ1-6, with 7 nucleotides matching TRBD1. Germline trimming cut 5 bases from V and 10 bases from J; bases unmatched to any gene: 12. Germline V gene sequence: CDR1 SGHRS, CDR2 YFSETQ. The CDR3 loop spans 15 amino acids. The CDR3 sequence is CASSQTGQERSPLHF. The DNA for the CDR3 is TGCGCCAGCAGTCAGACAGGACAGGAGCGATCACCCCTCCACTTT.

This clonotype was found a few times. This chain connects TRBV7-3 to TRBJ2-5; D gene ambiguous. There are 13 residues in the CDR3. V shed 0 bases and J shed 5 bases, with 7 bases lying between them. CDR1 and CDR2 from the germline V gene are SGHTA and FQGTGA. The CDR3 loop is CASSLTAWETQYF. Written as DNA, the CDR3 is TGTGCCAGCAGCTTAACTGCTTGGGAGACCCAGTACTTC.

The CDR3: CASSPSSGFSYEQYF. The CDR3 DNA reads as TGTGCCAGCAGCCCATCTAGCGGGTTCTCCTACGAGCAGTACTTC. The chain links TRBV7-6 to TRBJ2-7, with 8 bases identical to TRBD2. V shed 5 bases and J 0 bases; nucleotides not matched to a gene: 6. CDR1 is SGHVS and CDR2 is FNYEAQ in the germline V gene. The CDR3 totals 15 residues.

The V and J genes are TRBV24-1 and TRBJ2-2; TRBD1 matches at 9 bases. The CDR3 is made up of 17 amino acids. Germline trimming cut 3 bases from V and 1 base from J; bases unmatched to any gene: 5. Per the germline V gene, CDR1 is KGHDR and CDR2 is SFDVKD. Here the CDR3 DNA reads TGTGCCACCAGTGATCGAGGACAGGGGTGGAACACCGGGGAGCTGTTTTTT. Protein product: CATSDRGQGWNTGELFF.

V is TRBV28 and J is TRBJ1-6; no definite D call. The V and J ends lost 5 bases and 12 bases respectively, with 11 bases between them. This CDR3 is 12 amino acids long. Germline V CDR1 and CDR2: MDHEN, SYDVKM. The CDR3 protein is CASSIGLRPLHF. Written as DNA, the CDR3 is TGTGCCAGCAGTATCGGGTTACGACCCCTCCACTTT.

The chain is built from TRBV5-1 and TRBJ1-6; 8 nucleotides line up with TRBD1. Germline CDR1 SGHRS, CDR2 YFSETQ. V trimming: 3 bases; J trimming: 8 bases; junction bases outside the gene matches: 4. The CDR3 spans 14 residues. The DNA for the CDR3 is TGCGCCAGCAGCTCACAGGGACAGGATTCACCCCTCCACTTT. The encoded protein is CASSSQGQDSPLHF.

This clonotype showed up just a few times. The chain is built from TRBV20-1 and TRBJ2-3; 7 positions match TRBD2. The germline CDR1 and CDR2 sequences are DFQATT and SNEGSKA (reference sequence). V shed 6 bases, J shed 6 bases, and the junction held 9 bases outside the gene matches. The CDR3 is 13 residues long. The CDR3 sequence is CSAFSGLGDTQYF. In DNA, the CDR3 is TGCAGTGCCTTTAGCGGGTTAGGGGATACGCAGTATTTT.

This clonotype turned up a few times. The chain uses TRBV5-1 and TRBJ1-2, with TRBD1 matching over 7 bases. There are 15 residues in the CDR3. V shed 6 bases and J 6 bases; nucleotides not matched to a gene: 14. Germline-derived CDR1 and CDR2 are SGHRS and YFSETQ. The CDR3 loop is CASTMFQGTEDGYTF. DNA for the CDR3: TGCGCCAGCACCATGTTTCAAGGGACAGAGGATGGCTACACCTTC.

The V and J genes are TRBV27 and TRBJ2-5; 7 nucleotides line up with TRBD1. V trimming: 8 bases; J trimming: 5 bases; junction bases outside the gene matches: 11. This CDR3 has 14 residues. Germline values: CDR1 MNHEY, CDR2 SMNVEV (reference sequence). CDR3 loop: CASGPLQGRETQYF. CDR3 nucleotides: TGTGCCAGCGGGCCACTACAGGGGCGGGAGACCCAGTACTTC.

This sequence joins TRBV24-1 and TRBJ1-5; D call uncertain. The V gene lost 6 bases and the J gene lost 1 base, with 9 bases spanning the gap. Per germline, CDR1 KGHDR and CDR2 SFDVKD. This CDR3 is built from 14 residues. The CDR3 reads CATSLEESNQPQHF. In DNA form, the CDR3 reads TGTGCCACCAGTTTAGAGGAGAGCAATCAGCCCCAGCATTTT.

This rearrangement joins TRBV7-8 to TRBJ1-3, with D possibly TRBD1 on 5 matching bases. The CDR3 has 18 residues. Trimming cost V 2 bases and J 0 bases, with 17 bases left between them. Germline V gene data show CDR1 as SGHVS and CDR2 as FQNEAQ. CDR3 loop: CASSLPPGPGGSGNTIYF. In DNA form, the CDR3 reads TGTGCCAGCAGCTTACCTCCGGGACCCGGAGGCTCTGGAAACACCATATATTTT.

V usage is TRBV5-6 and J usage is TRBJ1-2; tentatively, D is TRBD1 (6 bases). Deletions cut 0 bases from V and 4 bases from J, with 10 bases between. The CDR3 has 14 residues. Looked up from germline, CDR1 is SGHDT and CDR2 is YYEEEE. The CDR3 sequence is CASSLGDTSYGYTF. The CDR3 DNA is TGTGCCAGCAGCTTGGGGGACACTTCCTATGGCTACACCTTC.

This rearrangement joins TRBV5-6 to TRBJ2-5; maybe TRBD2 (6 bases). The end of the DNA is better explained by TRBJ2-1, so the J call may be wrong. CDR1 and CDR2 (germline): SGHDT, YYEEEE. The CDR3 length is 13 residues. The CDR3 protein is CASSLDGRGEQFF. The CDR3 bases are TGTGCCAGCAGCTTGGACGGGCGGGGTGAGCAGTTCTTC.

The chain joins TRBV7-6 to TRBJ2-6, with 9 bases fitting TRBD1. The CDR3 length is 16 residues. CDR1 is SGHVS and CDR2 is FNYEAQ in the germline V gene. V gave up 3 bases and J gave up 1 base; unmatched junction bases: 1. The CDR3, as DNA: TGTGCCAGCAGCTTCGGACAGGGGTCTGGGGCCAACGTCCTGACTTTC. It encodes CASSFGQGSGANVLTF.

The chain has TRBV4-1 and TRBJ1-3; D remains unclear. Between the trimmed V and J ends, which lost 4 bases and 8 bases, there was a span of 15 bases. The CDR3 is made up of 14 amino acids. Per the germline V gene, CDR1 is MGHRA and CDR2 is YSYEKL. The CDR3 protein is CASSPLERTDTIYF. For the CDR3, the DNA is TGCGCCAGCAGCCCTCTCGAGAGGACCGACACCATATATTTT.

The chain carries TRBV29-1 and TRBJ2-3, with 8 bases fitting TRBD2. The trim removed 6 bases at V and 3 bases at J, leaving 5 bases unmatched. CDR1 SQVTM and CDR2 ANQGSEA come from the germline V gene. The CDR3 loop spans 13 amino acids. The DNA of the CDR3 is TGCAGCGTCGGGGGGGCAATAACAGATACGCAGTATTTT. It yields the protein CSVGGAITDTQYF.

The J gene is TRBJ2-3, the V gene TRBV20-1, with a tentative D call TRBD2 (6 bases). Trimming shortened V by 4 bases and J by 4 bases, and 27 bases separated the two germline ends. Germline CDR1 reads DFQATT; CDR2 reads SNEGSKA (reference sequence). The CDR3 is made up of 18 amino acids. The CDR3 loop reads CSATTTGIRGVISDTQYF. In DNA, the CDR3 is TGCAGTGCTACCACGACCGGGATCCGCGGGGTTATATCAGATACGCAGTATTTT.

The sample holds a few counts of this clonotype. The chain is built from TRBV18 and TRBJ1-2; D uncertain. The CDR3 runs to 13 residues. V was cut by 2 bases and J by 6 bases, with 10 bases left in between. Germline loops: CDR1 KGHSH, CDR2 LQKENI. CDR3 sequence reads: CASSPLPEDGYTF. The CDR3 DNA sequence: TGTGCCAGCTCACCATTGCCGGAGGATGGCTACACCTTC.

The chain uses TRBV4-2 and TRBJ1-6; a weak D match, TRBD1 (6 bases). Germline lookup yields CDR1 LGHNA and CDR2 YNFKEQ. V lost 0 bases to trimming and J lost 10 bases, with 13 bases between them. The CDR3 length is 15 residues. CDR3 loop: CASSQEEGGISPLHF. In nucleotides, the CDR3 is TGTGCCAGCAGCCAAGAAGAAGGGGGAATATCACCCCTCCACTTT.

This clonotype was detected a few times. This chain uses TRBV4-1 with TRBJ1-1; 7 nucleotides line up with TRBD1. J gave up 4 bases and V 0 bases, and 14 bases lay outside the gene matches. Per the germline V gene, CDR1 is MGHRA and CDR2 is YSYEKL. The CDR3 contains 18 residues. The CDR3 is CASSQEPPFSSGGTEAFF. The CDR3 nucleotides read TGCGCCAGCAGCCAAGAGCCCCCGTTCTCCTCAGGGGGCACTGAAGCTTTCTTT.

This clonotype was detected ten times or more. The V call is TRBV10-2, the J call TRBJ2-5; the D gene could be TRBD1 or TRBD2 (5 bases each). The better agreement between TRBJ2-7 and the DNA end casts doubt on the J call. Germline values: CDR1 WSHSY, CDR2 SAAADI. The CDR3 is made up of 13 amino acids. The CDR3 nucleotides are TGCGCCAGCATGTCGGGGCTCTCCTACGAGCAGTACTTC. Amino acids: CASMSGLSYEQYF.

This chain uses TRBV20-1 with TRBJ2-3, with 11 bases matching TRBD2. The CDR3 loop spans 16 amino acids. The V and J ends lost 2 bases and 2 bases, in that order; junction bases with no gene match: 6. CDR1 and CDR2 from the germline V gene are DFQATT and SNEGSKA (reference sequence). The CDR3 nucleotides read TGCAGTGCTAGACGGGGGACTAGCGGATTCACAGATACGCAGTATTTT. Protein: CSARRGTSGFTDTQYF.

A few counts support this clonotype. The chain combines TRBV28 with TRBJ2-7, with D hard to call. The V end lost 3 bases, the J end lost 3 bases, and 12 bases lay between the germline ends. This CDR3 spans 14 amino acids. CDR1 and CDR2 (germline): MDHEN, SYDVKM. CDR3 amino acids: CASSFISKSYEQYF. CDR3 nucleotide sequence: TGTGCCAGCAGTTTTATCTCGAAAAGCTACGAGCAGTACTTC.

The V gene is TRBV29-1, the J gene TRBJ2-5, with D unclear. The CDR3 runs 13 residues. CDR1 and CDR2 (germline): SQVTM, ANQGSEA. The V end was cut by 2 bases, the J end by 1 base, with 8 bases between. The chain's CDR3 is CSVEMGSQETQYF. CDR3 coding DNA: TGCAGCGTTGAAATGGGGTCCCAAGAGACCCAGTACTTC.

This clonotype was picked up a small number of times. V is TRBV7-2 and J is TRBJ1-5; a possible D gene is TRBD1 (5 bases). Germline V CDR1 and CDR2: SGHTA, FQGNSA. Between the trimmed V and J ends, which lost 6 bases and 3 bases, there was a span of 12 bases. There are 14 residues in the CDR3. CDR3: CASRAGTDNQPQHF. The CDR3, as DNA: TGTGCCAGCAGGGCGGGGACGGACAATCAGCCCCAGCATTTT. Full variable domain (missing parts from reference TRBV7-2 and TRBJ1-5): GAGVSQSPSNKVTEKGKDVELRCDPISGHTALYWYRQSLGQGLEFLIYFQGNSAPDKSGLPSDRFSAERTGGSVSTLTIQRTQQEDSAVYLCASRAGTDNQPQHFGDGTRLSIL.